Described below is a single TCR beta chain sequence and its context. Its antigen is unidentified. Sequencing used immunoSEQ multiplex PCR; TCRdb keeps in-frame clones, though not all of them. This repertoire shows under 200,000 clones, roughly nine tenths found once; its top ten account for 4.2%. These data are taken from a study of cytomegalovirus exposure and HLA in healthy donors. Study-level information: The 90 to 150 validation repertoires, a later analysis reported, used the same platform as the approximately 670 first-cohort repertoires.

Trimming removed 5 bases from V and 3 bases from J, with 19 bases in between. This CDR3 is 16 amino acids long. Germline V lookup: CDR1 MGHRA, CDR2 YSYEKL. Study conclusions and caveats: Three chains tied to CMV proved CMV antigen-specific in vitro. Rarity characterized most TCR sequences, yet some public TCRs appeared in many donors.

The donors were part of the validation cohort of 95 to 150 subjects. That cohort was separate from the first cohort, which comprised 500 to 700 subjects. The sequencing input was PBMCs. This chain uses TRBV4-1 with TRBJ1-2; weak D call: TRBD1 (6 bases). The TCR comes from a young man in good health and CMV-seropositive. CDR3 DNA: TGCGCCAGCAGCGACCGGACAGTAATTGGGGACTATGGCTACACCTTC. Translating gives CASSDRTVIGDYGYTF.